A single sample gave rise to the 18 T cell receptor beta chains below, sequenced in a study of radiotherapy plus CTLA-4 blockade in lung cancer. Method: immunoSEQ multiplex PCR; TCRdb's copy keeps in-frame clones and lacks some. Among tens of thousands of clones listed, roughly four fifths were seen once. The specimen comprised peripheral blood, sampled from a patient treated with radiotherapy plus ipilimumab. The receptors were gathered from a human donor with non-small cell lung cancer who had stable disease on radiotherapy plus ipilimumab.

The rearrangement joins TRBV7-3 to TRBJ2-2; TRBD2 aligns across 10 bases. CDR3 length: 15 residues. With 2 bases clipped from V and 5 bases from J, the junction kept 2 bases outside the gene matches. CDR1 is SGHTA, CDR2 FQGTGA, per germline. The CDR3 DNA reads as TGTGCCAGCAGCTTAGTACTAGCGGGGACCGGGGAGCTGTTTTTT. It encodes CASSLVLAGTGELFF.

This clone was counted only a few times. The sample carries other DNA sequences with the same CDR3. The rearrangement uses TRBV18 and TRBJ2-1, with D possibly TRBD2 on 5 matching bases. CDR1 KGHSH and CDR2 LQKENI come from the germline V gene. This CDR3 region has 13 residues. The V and J ends lost 1 base and 8 bases respectively, with 9 bases between them. CDR3 DNA: TGTGCCAGCTCACCACGAGGGATCGATGAGCAGTTCTTC. It encodes CASSPRGIDEQFF.

V and J are TRBV5-1 and TRBJ2-5; D is undetermined. V dropped 4 bases and J dropped 2 bases, with 12 bases sitting between them. CDR3 length: 14 residues. Germline CDR1 SGHRS, CDR2 YFSETQ. The CDR3, as DNA: TGCGCCAGCAGCCCGCAAGGATGGCAAGAGACCCAGTACTTC. It translates to CASSPQGWQETQYF.

This rearrangement joins TRBV6-5 to TRBJ1-2, with D unresolved. CDR1 and CDR2 from the germline V gene are MNHEY and SVGAGI. This CDR3 contains 14 residues. With 0 bases removed from V and 0 bases from J, the gap between germline ends came to 5 bases. The CDR3 nucleotides are TGTGCCAGCAGTTACTCCGGAACTAACTATGGCTACACCTTC. Its translation is CASSYSGTNYGYTF.

V and J are TRBV7-8 and TRBJ1-6, with 7 bases fitting TRBD1. CDR3 length: 17 amino acids. The V gene end was trimmed by 5 bases and the J gene end by 14 bases; junction bases not matched to a gene: 21. The V gene's germline CDR1 is SGHVS and CDR2 FQNEAQ. CDR3 sequence (DNA): TGTGCCAGCAGCAACGATTTGCCGGGACAGACGGCTAGGTCCCTCCACTTT. Protein: CASSNDLPGQTARSLHF.

The chain joins TRBV9 to TRBJ1-1; 9 bases are a match to TRBD1. Trimming removed 0 bases from V and 1 base from J; junction bases left unmatched: 1. The CDR3 has 15 amino acids. Germline V lookup: CDR1 SGDLS, CDR2 YYNGEE. The CDR3 is CASSVEGQGNTEAFF. The CDR3 DNA is TGTGCCAGCAGCGTAGAGGGACAGGGGAACACTGAAGCTTTCTTT.

V is TRBV29-1 and J is TRBJ1-2, with D possibly being TRBD1 (5 bases). The germline CDR1 and CDR2 sequences are SQVTM and ANQGSEA. The CDR3 has 13 amino acids. The V gene lost 4 bases and the J gene lost 0 bases, with 9 bases spanning the gap. CDR3 nucleotide sequence: TGCAGCGTTGCGAGGGACCCTAACTATGGCTACACCTTC. It yields the protein CSVARDPNYGYTF.

The rearrangement uses TRBV19 and TRBJ1-1; D remains unclear. V lost 7 bases and J lost 0, with 6 bases in between. The germline gives CDR1 LNHDA, CDR2 SQIVND (reference sequence). CDR3 length equals 12 residues. CDR3 nucleotide sequence: TGTGCCAGTAAGAGGATGAACACTGAAGCTTTCTTT. Translating it yields CASKRMNTEAFF.

The chain carries TRBV2 and TRBJ2-1; D is ambiguous. Germline assignment: CDR1 SNHLY and CDR2 FYNNEI. CDR3 length: 11 residues. V lost 6 bases to trimming and J lost 3 bases, with 3 bases between them. CDR3 sequence reads: CASRRYNEQFF. DNA of the CDR3: TGTGCCAGCAGACGCTACAATGAGCAGTTCTTC.

V is TRBV28 and J is TRBJ2-7, with 10 bases that match TRBD2. The J segment lost 4 bases and the V segment lost 1 base, leaving 1 base of the junction unmatched. Germline CDR1 MDHEN, CDR2 SYDVKM. The CDR3 length is 14 residues. The CDR3 protein is CASSLLTSGYEQYF. CDR3 coding DNA: TGTGCCAGCAGTTTATTGACTAGCGGGTACGAGCAGTACTTC.

This chain joins TRBV19 and TRBJ1-5, with D hard to call. This CDR3 has 15 residues. Germline CDR1 reads LNHDA; CDR2 reads SQIVND (reference sequence). The V and J ends lost 7 bases and 3 bases respectively, with 16 bases between them. CDR3 loop: CASTEEPRLNQPQHF. The CDR3 DNA reads TGTGCCAGTACCGAAGAGCCAAGGCTCAATCAGCCCCAGCATTTT. The full variable domain, in which reference TRBV19 and TRBJ1-5 provide the parts outside the CDR3, is DGGITQSPKYLFRKEGQNVTLSCEQNLNHDAMYWYRQDPGQGLRLIYYSQIVNDFQKGDIAEGYSVSREKKESFPLTVTSAQKNPTAFYLCASTEEPRLNQPQHFGDGTRLSIL.

This chain uses TRBV2 with TRBJ2-7; a weak D match, TRBD1 (5 bases). Trimming stripped 2 bases from V and 2 bases from J, with 10 bases between. In germline, CDR1 is SNHLY, CDR2 FYNNEI. The CDR3 consists of 14 residues. CDR3 DNA: TGTGCCAGCAGTGAACTCGACAGAACCTACGAGCAGTACTTC. The encoded protein is CASSELDRTYEQYF.

The sample holds a few counts of this clone. The V and J genes are TRBV25-1 and TRBJ1-2; TRBD1 is a possible D gene (5 bases). CDR3 length: 15 residues. The germline CDR1 and CDR2 sequences are MGHDK and SYGVNS. Trimming shortened V by 3 bases and J by 1 base, and 12 bases separated the two germline ends. In nucleotides, the CDR3 is TGTGCCAGCAGTGATTTGCAGGGAGGTAACTATGGCTACACCTTC. Its translation is CASSDLQGGNYGYTF.

This clone was counted once. This chain uses TRBV7-2 with TRBJ1-5; maybe TRBD1 (6 bases). With 8 bases removed from V and 0 bases from J, the gap between germline ends came to 14 bases. The CDR3 has 15 residues. The germline CDR1 and CDR2 sequences are SGHTA and FQGNSA. The CDR3 nucleotides are TGTGCCAGCTCCAGGTACAGGGATAGCAATCAGCCCCAGCATTTT. It codes for CASSRYRDSNQPQHF.

The chain has TRBV13 and TRBJ2-3; 9 positions match TRBD2. Trimming removed 2 bases from V and 5 bases from J; junction bases left unmatched: 8. CDR3 length: 16 amino acids. The germline V gene has CDR1 PRHDT and CDR2 FYEKMQ (reference sequence). This chain's CDR3 is CASSLWVAGAGDTQYF. The CDR3 nucleotides read TGTGCCAGCAGCTTATGGGTAGCGGGAGCGGGAGATACGCAGTATTTT.

The chain joins TRBV7-9 to TRBJ2-3; D is uncertain. The CDR3 is 17 amino acids. V was trimmed by 4 bases and J by 0 bases, leaving 17 bases between them. CDR1 SEHNR and CDR2 FQNEAQ come from the germline V gene (reference sequence). The CDR3 loop reads CASSSQRRRSSTDTQYF. As DNA, the CDR3 is TGTGCCAGCAGCTCCCAACGGCGGAGATCTAGCACAGATACGCAGTATTTT.

This clone was observed once. V and J are TRBV2 and TRBJ1-1; no firm D call. V dropped 5 bases and J dropped 5 bases, with 6 bases sitting between them. This CDR3 is 11 amino acids long. Germline assignment: CDR1 SNHLY and CDR2 FYNNEI. CDR3 sequence: CASSPLTEAFF. CDR3 coding DNA: TGTGCCAGCAGTCCGTTAACTGAAGCTTTCTTT.

The gene calls are TRBV5-6 and TRBJ1-4; tentatively, D is TRBD1 (5 bases). This CDR3 is 15 amino acids long. V was cut by 0 bases and J by 8 bases, with 14 bases left in between. CDR1 SGHDT and CDR2 YYEEEE come from the germline V gene. CDR3 loop: CASSLARQGGEKLFF. The CDR3 DNA reads as TGTGCCAGCAGCTTGGCCCGCCAGGGTGGCGAAAAACTGTTTTTT.